Listed here are 27 T cell receptor beta chains from one sample, sequenced in a study of shared clonotypes between healthy human individuals. Using immunoSEQ multiplex PCR, the repertoire was profiled, and TCRdb retains in-frame clones only, with some absent. Here the sample spans 1,400,000 or so clones, about 98.5% being singletons. Specimen: naive CD4+ T cells sorted from blood. Subset noted: CD45RA+ positively selected. All receptors derive from a man aged 25-45 years in good health.

This chain connects TRBV18 to TRBJ2-7; TRBD1 aligns across 9 bases. CDR1 KGHSH and CDR2 LQKENI come from the germline V gene. The junction had 13 bases not matched to a gene; V was cut back by 0 bases and J by 7 bases. The CDR3 runs to 17 residues. Here the CDR3 reads CASSPPGRRDRVLEQYF. In DNA form, the CDR3 reads TGTGCCAGCTCACCACCGGGGCGCCGGGACAGGGTGTTGGAGCAGTACTTC.

This clone showed up just once. The rearrangement uses TRBV2 and TRBJ1-2; D not resolved. Trimming pared 1 base from V and 4 bases from J, leaving 10 bases between. Germline V CDR1 and CDR2: SNHLY, FYNNEI. There are 14 residues in the CDR3. This chain's CDR3 is CASSEGDSGYGYTF. Here the CDR3 DNA reads TGTGCCAGCAGTGAAGGGGATTCTGGCTATGGCTACACCTTC.

As DNA, the CDR3 is TGTGCCAGCAGAGAGACTAGCGCCCAAGAGACCCAGTACTTC. The encoded protein is CASRETSAQETQYF. This chain links TRBV2 with TRBJ2-5; 8 bases fit TRBD2. The V segment lost 6 bases and the J segment 1 base; nucleotides outside the gene matches: 4. Germline V gives CDR1 SNHLY, CDR2 FYNNEI. This CDR3 comprises 14 residues.

This chain joins TRBV13 and TRBJ2-2; the D gene is possibly TRBD2 (6 bases). The germline V and J ends were trimmed by 5 bases and 1 base, with 11 bases remaining between them. Germline-derived CDR1 and CDR2 are PRHDT and FYEKMQ (reference sequence). The CDR3 is 15 amino acids. The CDR3 spells CASSPGTLNTGELFF. CDR3 bases: TGTGCCAGCAGCCCCGGGACTCTGAACACCGGGGAGCTGTTTTTT.

The rearrangement uses TRBV11-1 and TRBJ2-1; either TRBD1 or TRBD2 may fit D (5 bases each). CDR3 size: 17 residues. V lost 3 bases and J lost 5, with 20 bases in between. Per germline, CDR1 SGHAT and CDR2 FQDESV (reference sequence). DNA of the CDR3: TGTGCCAGCAGCTTCGGGACGACGGTTTTCGTCAACAATGAGCAGTTCTTC. It codes for CASSFGTTVFVNNEQFF.

This chain connects TRBV30 to TRBJ1-1; 8 bases agree with TRBD1. J gave up 5 bases and V 1 base, and 9 bases lay outside the gene matches. The V gene's germline CDR1 is GTSNPN and CDR2 SVGIG (reference sequence). The CDR3 sequence is 15 residues long. The CDR3 bases are TGTGCCTGGAGTGCTACTCCAGGGGGCAAAACTGAAGCTTTCTTT. Protein product: CAWSATPGGKTEAFF.

This sequence joins TRBV7-8 and TRBJ2-3; TRBD2 matches 7 bases. Germline V gives CDR1 SGHVS, CDR2 FQNEAQ. This CDR3 contains 18 residues. Trimming at V came to 1 base and at J to 0 bases, leaving 10 bases not matched to a gene. The CDR3 is CASSLVSGIFPSTDTQYF. CDR3 nucleotide sequence: TGTGCCAGCAGCTTAGTCAGCGGGATTTTCCCTAGCACAGATACGCAGTATTTT.

The sample holds one count of this clone. The sample has other DNA sequences that encode this CDR3 too. V and J are TRBV6-1 and TRBJ1-5; unclear D gene. Trimming cost V 3 bases and J 1 base, with 4 bases left between them. The CDR3 length is 13 residues. CDR1 and CDR2 from the germline V gene are MNHNS and SASEGT. This CDR3 reads CASSDLSNQPQHF. The DNA of the CDR3 is TGTGCCAGCAGTGACCTGAGCAATCAGCCCCAGCATTTT.

This chain uses TRBV6-5 with TRBJ2-7; perhaps TRBD2 as D (5 bases). The CDR3 sequence is 12 residues long. CDR1 and CDR2 (germline): MNHEY, SVGAGI. Deletions cut 2 bases from V and 6 bases from J, with 8 bases between. Here the CDR3 DNA reads TGTGCCAGCAGTTACACCGGAGGCGAGCAGTACTTC. Translated: CASSYTGGEQYF.

This clone was counted once. The genes are TRBV7-6 and TRBJ2-6, with D possibly TRBD2 on 6 matching bases. The CDR3 covers 15 residues. The V and J ends lost 5 bases and 2 bases respectively, with 10 bases between them. Looked up from germline, CDR1 is SGHVS and CDR2 is FNYEAQ. CDR3 nucleotide sequence: TGTGCCAGCAGCCCATCGGGGGCTGGGGCCAACGTCCTGACTTTC. Translation: CASSPSGAGANVLTF. The entire variable domain, with the rest obtained from reference TRBV7-6 and TRBJ2-6, is as follows: GAGVSQSPRYKVTKRGQDVALRCDPISGHVSLYWYRQALGQGPEFLTYFNYEAQQDKSGLPNDRFSAERPEGSISTLTIQRTEQRDSAMYRCASSPSGAGANVLTFGAGSRLTVL.

DNA for the CDR3: TGTGCCAGCAGCTGGGCCGGGGGCTACGAGCAGTACTTC. Its translation is CASSWAGGYEQYF. This chain uses TRBV7-2 with TRBJ2-7; D is perhaps TRBD2 (6 bases). V lost 4 bases to trimming and J lost 3 bases, with 10 bases between them. Germline CDR1 reads SGHTA; CDR2 reads FQGNSA. There are 13 residues in the CDR3.

The chain joins TRBV10-3 to TRBJ2-3; TRBD2 aligns across 10 bases. The CDR3 consists of 15 residues. Germline CDR1 is ENHRY and CDR2 is SYGVKD. Losses at the gene ends were 5 bases for V and 4 bases for J; bases not matched to a gene: 6. CDR3 DNA sequence: TGTGCCATCAGTAGCGGGAGGGCCGAGTCAGATACGCAGTATTTT. This codes for CAISSGRAESDTQYF.

The chain couples TRBV4-1 to TRBJ2-4; a possible D gene is TRBD1 (5 bases). Trimming took 0 bases from V and 0 from J, leaving 18 bases between them. Per the germline V gene, CDR1 is MGHRA and CDR2 is YSYEKL. This CDR3 spans 19 amino acids. In nucleotides, the CDR3 is TGCGCCAGCAGCCAAGAGTATATAACCTTGGGGCTAGCCAAAAACATTCAGTACTTC. Its protein product is CASSQEYITLGLAKNIQYF.

The chain couples TRBV28 to TRBJ1-1; D ambiguous. This CDR3 region has 11 residues. CDR1 is MDHEN, CDR2 SYDVKM, per germline. Trimming removed 8 bases at V and 1 base at J, with 5 bases between. The CDR3, as DNA: TGTGCCAGCTTTAGGAACACTGAAGCTTTCTTT. Its protein is CASFRNTEAFF.

The chain recombines TRBV27 with TRBJ2-2; no reliable D call. Per germline, CDR1 MNHEY and CDR2 SMNVEV (reference sequence). V gave up 6 bases and J gave up 5 bases, with 16 bases separating them. CDR3 length equals 15 residues. Here the CDR3 reads CASRRSKGQTGELFF. The CDR3 DNA follows: TGTGCCAGCAGGAGGTCGAAGGGTCAAACCGGGGAGCTGTTTTTT.

The gene calls are TRBV28 and TRBJ2-7, with 10 bases that match TRBD2. With 5 bases clipped from V and 2 bases from J, the junction kept 9 bases outside the gene matches. The CDR3 runs to 16 residues. CDR1 is MDHEN, CDR2 SYDVKM, per germline. The CDR3 protein is CASSRAGGHTPYEQYF. In nucleotides, the CDR3 is TGTGCCAGCAGTCGAGCGGGAGGGCATACTCCCTACGAGCAGTACTTC.

CDR3 protein: CASRGQAYQPQHF. In DNA form, the CDR3 reads TGTGCCAGCAGGGGACAGGCCTATCAGCCCCAGCATTTT. The rearrangement links TRBV11-2 to TRBJ1-5; 8 bases are a match to TRBD1. CDR1 SGHAT and CDR2 FQNNGV come from the germline V gene. This CDR3 has 13 amino acids. J gave up 5 bases and V 6 bases, and 3 bases lay outside the gene matches.

This rearrangement joins TRBV5-1 to TRBJ2-1; weak D call: TRBD2 (6 bases). This CDR3 comprises 15 residues. CDR1 SGHRS and CDR2 YFSETQ come from the germline V gene. The V end was cut by 0 bases, the J end by 2 bases, with 9 bases between. CDR3 in DNA: TGCGCCAGCAGCTTGGCGGGAGATCCCTACAATGAGCAGTTCTTC. It codes for CASSLAGDPYNEQFF.

The chain joins TRBV14 to TRBJ2-5; 10 bases fit TRBD2. This CDR3 comprises 18 residues. The V segment lost 0 bases and the J segment 2 bases; nucleotides outside the gene matches: 9. Germline V gene data show CDR1 as SGHDN and CDR2 as FVKESK. CDR3 coding DNA: TGTGCCAGCAGCCAAGACCTAGCGGGAGACGAGGCGCAAGAGACCCAGTACTTC. This gives the protein CASSQDLAGDEAQETQYF.

The chain is built from TRBV5-4 and TRBJ2-2, with a tentative D call TRBD2 (6 bases). The CDR3 sequence is 14 residues long. Germline V gene lookup returns CDR1 SGHNT and CDR2 YYREEE (reference sequence). Trimming removed 4 bases from V and 7 bases from J, with 14 bases in between. The CDR3 spells CASSVGGPGGELFF. The CDR3 coding sequence is TGTGCCAGCAGCGTCGGGGGTCCCGGCGGGGAGCTGTTTTTT.

V and J are TRBV2 and TRBJ2-7; the D is unclear. CDR1 and CDR2 from the germline V gene are SNHLY and FYNNEI. The CDR3 extends over 11 amino acids. Trimming left V 3 bases short and J 8 bases short, with 8 bases between. The CDR3 sequence is CASSDLVQQYF. The CDR3 DNA reads as TGTGCCAGCAGTGATTTGGTCCAGCAGTACTTC.

V is TRBV27 and J is TRBJ2-7; D is ambiguous. The CDR3 runs 15 residues. The germline V and J ends were trimmed by 2 bases and 4 bases, with 15 bases remaining between them. Germline assignment: CDR1 MNHEY and CDR2 SMNVEV (reference sequence). The CDR3: CASSLTIGFSYEQYF. CDR3 nucleotide sequence: TGTGCCAGCAGTTTAACAATCGGGTTTAGTTACGAGCAGTACTTC.

Comment on this clone: This sample includes further DNA sequences coding for the same CDR3. The chain joins TRBV5-1 to TRBJ2-3, with 10 bases aligning to TRBD2. The CDR3 contains 15 residues. CDR1 and CDR2 from the germline V gene are SGHRS and YFSETQ. With 2 bases clipped from V and 1 base from J, the junction kept 1 base outside the gene matches. The CDR3 sequence: CASSFLAGGTDTQYF. CDR3 DNA sequence: TGCGCCAGCAGCTTTCTAGCGGGAGGCACAGATACGCAGTATTTT.

This clone has a single count. This chain links TRBV6-5 with TRBJ2-1, with D perhaps matching TRBD2 (5 bases). The CDR3 extends over 15 amino acids. Germline V gives CDR1 MNHEY, CDR2 SVGAGI. V lost 6 bases, J lost 2 bases, and 14 bases lay in between. CDR3 nucleotides: TGTGCCAGCAGCTGGGGAGACCCAGCCTACAATGAGCAGTTCTTC. Protein sequence: CASSWGDPAYNEQFF.

This rearrangement joins TRBV19 to TRBJ1-1; D unclear. The CDR3 length is 15 residues. With 9 bases removed from V and 3 bases from J, the gap between germline ends came to 20 bases. The germline V gene encodes CDR1 LNHDA and CDR2 SQIVND (reference sequence). As DNA, the CDR3 is TGTGCCAGCCTGCCGGTCTTCATGGGTCACACTGAAGCTTTCTTT. Translation gives CASLPVFMGHTEAFF.

Details on this clone: Other DNA sequences in this specimen translate into the identical CDR3. The chain combines TRBV18 with TRBJ2-5; D call uncertain. This CDR3 has 14 residues. The germline V gene has CDR1 KGHSH and CDR2 LQKENI. Trimming took 3 bases from V and 0 from J, leaving 8 bases between them. This chain's CDR3 is CASSPRRDQETQYF. The CDR3 DNA reads TGTGCCAGCTCACCTAGACGCGACCAAGAGACCCAGTACTTC.

The chain employs TRBV18 and TRBJ1-4; 7 bases are shared with TRBD1. The CDR3 covers 15 residues. The V and J ends lost 3 bases and 7 bases, in that order; junction bases with no gene match: 8. The germline V gene encodes CDR1 KGHSH and CDR2 LQKENI. CDR3 loop: CASSPRGQPLEKLFF. The DNA for the CDR3 is TGTGCCAGCTCACCGAGGGGACAGCCTCTTGAAAAACTGTTTTTT.